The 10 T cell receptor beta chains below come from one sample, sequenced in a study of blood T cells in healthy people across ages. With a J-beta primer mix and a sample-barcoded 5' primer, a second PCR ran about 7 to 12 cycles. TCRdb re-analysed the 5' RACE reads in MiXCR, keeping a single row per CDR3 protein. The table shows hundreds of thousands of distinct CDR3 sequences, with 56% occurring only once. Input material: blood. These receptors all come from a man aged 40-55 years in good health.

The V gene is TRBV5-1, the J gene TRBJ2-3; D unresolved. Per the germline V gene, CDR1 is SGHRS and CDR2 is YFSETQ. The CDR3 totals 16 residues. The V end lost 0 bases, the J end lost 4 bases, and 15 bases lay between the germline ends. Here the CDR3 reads CASSLGGLPSADTQYF. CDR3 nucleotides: TGCGCCAGCAGCTTGGGCGGTTTACCGAGCGCAGATACGCAGTATTTT.

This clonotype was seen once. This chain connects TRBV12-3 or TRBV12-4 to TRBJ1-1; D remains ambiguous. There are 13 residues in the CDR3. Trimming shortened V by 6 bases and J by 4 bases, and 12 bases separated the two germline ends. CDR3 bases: TGTGCCAGCAGCACACGGGCGGGCACTGAAGCTTTCTTT. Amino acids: CASSTRAGTEAFF.

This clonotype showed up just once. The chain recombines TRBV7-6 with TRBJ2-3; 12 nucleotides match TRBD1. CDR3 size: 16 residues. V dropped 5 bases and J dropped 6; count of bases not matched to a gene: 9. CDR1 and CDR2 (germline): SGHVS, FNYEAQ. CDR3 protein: CASSQPGQGARDTQYF. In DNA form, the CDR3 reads TGTGCCAGCAGCCAGCCGGGACAGGGGGCGCGGGATACGCAGTATTTT.

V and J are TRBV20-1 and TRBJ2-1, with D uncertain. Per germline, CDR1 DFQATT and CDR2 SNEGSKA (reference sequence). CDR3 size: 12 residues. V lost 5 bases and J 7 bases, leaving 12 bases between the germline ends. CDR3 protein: CSAVGRRNEQFF. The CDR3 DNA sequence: TGCAGTGCTGTCGGTCGGCGGAATGAGCAGTTCTTC.

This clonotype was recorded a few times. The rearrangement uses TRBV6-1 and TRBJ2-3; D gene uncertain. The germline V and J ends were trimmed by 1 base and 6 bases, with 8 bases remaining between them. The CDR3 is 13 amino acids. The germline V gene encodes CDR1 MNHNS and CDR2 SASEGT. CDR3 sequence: CASSEGRKDTQYF. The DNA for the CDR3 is TGTGCCAGCAGTGAAGGCCGAAAGGATACGCAGTATTTT.

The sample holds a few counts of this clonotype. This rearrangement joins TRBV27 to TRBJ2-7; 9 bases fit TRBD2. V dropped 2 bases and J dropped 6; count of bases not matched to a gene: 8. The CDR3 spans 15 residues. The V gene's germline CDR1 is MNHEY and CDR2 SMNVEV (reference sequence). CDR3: CASSLSSGSIGEQYF. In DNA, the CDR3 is TGTGCCAGCAGTTTAAGTAGCGGGAGCATTGGCGAGCAGTACTTC.

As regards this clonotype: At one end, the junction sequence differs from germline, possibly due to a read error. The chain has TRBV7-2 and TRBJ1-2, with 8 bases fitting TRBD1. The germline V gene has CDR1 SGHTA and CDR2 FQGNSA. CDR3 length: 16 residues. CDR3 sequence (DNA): TGTGTCAGCAGTCATCCTGGACAGGGTCGCTCCTATGGCTACACCTTC. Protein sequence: CVSSHPGQGRSYGYTF.

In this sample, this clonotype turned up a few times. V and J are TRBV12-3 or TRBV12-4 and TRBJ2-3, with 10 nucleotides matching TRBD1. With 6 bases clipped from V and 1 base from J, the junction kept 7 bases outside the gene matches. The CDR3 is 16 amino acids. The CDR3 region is CASSPDDRGRTDTQYF. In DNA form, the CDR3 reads TGTGCCAGCAGCCCGGATGACAGGGGGCGCACAGATACGCAGTATTTT.

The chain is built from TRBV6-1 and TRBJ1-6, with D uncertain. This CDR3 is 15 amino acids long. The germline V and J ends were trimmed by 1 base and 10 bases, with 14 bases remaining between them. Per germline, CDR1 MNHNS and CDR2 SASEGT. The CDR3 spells CASSEGPDSGSPLHF. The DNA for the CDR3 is TGTGCCAGCAGTGAAGGCCCAGACTCGGGATCACCCCTCCACTTT.

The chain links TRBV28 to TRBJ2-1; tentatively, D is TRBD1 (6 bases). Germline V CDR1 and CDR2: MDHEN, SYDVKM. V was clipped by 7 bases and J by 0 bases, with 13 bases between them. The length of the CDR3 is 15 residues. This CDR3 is CASTLDRSSYNEQFF. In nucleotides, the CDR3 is TGTGCCAGCACCCTCGACAGGAGCTCCTACAATGAGCAGTTCTTC.